This paragraph covers one T cell receptor beta chain sequence. The record originates from a study of early T cells in non-severe SARS-CoV-2 infection. The wider study: Chains were unpaired, as sequencing was done on bulk RNA from unsorted whole blood.

Individual cDNA molecules were tagged with unique molecular identifiers. TCRdb recomputed calls from the 5' RACE reads with MiXCR, one row per CDR3 protein. The sample carries 95,000 to 110,000 distinct CDR3 sequences, around 10% recorded once. Germline CDR1 DFQATT, CDR2 SNEGSKA (reference sequence). Trimming cost V 0 bases and J 7 bases, with 16 bases left between them. CDR3 length equals 14 residues. The J gene is TRBJ2-7, the V gene TRBV20-1; either TRBD1 or TRBD2 may fit D (5 bases each). Sequencing was performed on whole blood. The source is an adult who was a healthcare worker with PCR-confirmed SARS-CoV-2 infection or an uninfected control (not recorded which). Written as DNA, the CDR3 is TGCAGTGCTAGAGACCCATCGGGGCCAGGGGAGCAGTACTTC. It translates to CSARDPSGPGEQYF.